This T cell receptor (beta chain) was captured in a study of shared clonotypes between healthy human individuals. Findings and limits, study-wide: Relative to clonotypes present in all four donors, those not shared had lower generation probabilities. Rarefaction analysis demonstrated incomplete sorted-subset sequencing notwithstanding large depth. Naive subsets, compared against memory subsets, generally had larger estimated richness values.

The germline CDR1 and CDR2 sequences are MDHEN and SYDVKM. The germline V and J ends were trimmed by 1 base and 7 bases, with 13 bases remaining between them. CDR3 length: 14 residues. With respect to this clone: What it binds is unknown.

Template for every sorted-subset replicate PCR totaled approximately 0.2 ug DNA, about 30,000 T cell genomes. Some clones are missing from TCRdb's copy, which holds only in-frame ones; the method was immunoSEQ multiplex PCR. Seen here are roughly 2.2 million clones, 85% to 95% observed once, and the top ten hold about 0.41%. The sequenced sample was naive CD4+ T cells from PBMCs. Subset of the sample: CD45RA+ positively selected. This receptor was identified in a man aged 18 to 30 in good health. Some clones in this sample may be carry-over from other donors' samples. The chain is built from TRBV28 and TRBJ1-1; D remains unclear. CDR3 in amino acids: CASSLSLAQGEAFF. DNA for the CDR3: TGTGCCAGCAGTTTATCACTAGCTCAAGGTGAAGCTTTCTTT.